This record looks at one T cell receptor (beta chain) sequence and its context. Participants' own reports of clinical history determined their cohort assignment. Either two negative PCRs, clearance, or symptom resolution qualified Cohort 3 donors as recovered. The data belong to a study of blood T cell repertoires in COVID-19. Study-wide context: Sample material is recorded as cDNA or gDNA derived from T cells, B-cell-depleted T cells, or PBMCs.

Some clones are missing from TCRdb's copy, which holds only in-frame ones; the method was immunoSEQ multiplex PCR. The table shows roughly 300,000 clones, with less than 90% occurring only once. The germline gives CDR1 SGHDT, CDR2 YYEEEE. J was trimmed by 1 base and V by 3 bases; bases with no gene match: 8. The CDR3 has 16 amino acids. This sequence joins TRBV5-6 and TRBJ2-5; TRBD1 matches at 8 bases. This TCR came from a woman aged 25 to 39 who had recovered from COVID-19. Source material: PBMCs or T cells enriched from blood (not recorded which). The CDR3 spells CASSSYRGSFQETQYF. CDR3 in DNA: TGTGCCAGCAGCTCCTACAGGGGGTCGTTCCAAGAGACCCAGTACTTC.